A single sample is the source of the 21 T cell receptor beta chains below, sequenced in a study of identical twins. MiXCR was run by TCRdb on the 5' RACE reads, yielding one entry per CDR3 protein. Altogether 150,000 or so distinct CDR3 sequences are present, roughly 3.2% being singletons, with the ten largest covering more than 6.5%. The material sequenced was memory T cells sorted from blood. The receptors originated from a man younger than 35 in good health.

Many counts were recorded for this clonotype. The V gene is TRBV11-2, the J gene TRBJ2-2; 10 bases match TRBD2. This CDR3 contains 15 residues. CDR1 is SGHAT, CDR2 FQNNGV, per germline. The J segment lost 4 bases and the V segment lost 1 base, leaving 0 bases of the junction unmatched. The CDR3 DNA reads TGTGCCAGCAGCTTAGGGACTAGCGGCACCGGGGAGCTGTTTTTT. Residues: CASSLGTSGTGELFF.

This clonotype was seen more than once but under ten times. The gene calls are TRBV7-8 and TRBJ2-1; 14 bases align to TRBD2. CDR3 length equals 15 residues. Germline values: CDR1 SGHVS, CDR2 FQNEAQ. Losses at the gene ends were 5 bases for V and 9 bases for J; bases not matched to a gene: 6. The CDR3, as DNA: TGTGCCAGCAGCCAGGGACTAGCGGGAGAATTTGAGCAGTTCTTC. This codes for CASSQGLAGEFEQFF.

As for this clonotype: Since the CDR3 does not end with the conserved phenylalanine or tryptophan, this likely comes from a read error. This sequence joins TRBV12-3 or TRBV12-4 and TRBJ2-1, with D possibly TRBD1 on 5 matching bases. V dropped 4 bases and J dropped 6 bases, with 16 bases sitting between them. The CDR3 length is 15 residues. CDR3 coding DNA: TGTGCCAGCAGTTCGGAAAGGGGCTTCTCCAATGAGCAGTTCTCC. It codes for CASSSERGFSNEQFS.

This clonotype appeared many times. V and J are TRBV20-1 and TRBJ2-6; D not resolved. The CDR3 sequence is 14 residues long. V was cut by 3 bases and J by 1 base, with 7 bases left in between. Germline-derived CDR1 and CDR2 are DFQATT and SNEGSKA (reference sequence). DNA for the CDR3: TGCAGTGCTAGGGCCGGTTCTGGGGCCAACGTCCTGACTTTC. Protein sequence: CSARAGSGANVLTF.

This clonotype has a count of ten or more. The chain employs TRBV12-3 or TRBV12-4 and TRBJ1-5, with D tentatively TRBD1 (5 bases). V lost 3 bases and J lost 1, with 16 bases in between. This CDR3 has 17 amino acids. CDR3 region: CASSLRELDTSNQPQHF. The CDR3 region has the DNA TGTGCCAGCAGTTTGCGGGAGTTGGACACCAGCAATCAGCCCCAGCATTTT.

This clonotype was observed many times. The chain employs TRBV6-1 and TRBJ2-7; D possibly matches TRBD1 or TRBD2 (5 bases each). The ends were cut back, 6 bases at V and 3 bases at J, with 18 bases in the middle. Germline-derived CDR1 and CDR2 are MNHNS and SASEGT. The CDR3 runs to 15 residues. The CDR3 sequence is CASSSLYGTDYEQYF. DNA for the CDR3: TGTGCCAGCAGCAGTCTCTATGGGACGGACTACGAGCAGTACTTC.

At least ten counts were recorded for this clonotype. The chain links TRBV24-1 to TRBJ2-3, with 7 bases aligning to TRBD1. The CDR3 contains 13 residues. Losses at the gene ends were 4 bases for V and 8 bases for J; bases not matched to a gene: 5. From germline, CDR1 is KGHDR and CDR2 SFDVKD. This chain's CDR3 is CATSDWTGGTQYF. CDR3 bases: TGTGCCACCAGTGACTGGACAGGTGGTACGCAGTATTTT.

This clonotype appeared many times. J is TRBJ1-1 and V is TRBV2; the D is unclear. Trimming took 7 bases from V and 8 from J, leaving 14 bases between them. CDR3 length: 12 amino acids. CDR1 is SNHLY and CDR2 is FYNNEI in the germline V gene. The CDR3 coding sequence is TGTGCCAGCATTTTTTCCGCCGTCGAAGCTTTCTTT. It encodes CASIFSAVEAFF.

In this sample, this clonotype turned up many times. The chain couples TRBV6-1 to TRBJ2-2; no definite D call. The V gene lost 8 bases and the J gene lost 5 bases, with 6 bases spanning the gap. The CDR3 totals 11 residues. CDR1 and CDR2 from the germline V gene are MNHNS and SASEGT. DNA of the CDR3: TGTGCCAGCCAAGAAACCGGGGAGCTGTTTTTT. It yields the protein CASQETGELFF.

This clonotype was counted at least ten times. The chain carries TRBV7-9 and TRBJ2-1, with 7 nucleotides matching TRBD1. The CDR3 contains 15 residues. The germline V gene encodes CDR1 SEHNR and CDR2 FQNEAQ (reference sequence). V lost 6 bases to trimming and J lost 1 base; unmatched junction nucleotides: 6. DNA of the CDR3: TGTGCCAGCAGGAATGGACAGGCGTCCTACAATGAGCAGTTCTTC. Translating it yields CASRNGQASYNEQFF. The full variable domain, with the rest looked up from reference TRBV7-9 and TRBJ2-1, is DTGVSQNPRHKITKRGQNVTFRCDPISEHNRLYWYRQTLGQGPEFLTYFQNEAQLEKSRLLSDRFSAERPKGSFSTLEIQRTEQGDSAMYLCASRNGQASYNEQFFGPGTRLTVL.

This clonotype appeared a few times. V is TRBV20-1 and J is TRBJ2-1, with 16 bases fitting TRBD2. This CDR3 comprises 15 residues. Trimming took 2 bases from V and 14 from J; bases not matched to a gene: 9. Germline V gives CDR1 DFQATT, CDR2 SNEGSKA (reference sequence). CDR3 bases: TGCAGTGCTAGACCTGGGACTAGCGGGAGGGCCTTTGAGTTCTTC. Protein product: CSARPGTSGRAFEFF.

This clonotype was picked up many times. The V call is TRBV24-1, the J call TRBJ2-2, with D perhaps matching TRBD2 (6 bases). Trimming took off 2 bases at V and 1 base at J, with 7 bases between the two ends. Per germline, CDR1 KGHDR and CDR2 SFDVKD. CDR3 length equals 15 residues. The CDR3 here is CATSDYGGNTGELFF. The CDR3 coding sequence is TGTGCCACCAGTGATTACGGGGGGAACACCGGGGAGCTGTTTTTT.

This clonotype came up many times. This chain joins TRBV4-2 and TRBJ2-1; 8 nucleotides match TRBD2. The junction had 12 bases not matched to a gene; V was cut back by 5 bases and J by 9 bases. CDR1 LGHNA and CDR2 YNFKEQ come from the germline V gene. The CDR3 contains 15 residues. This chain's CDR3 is CASSSAGDRLAEQFF. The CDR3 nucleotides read TGTGCCAGCAGCTCAGCGGGAGATAGGCTCGCTGAGCAGTTCTTC.

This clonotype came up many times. The CDR3 region has the DNA TGTGCCAGCAGCTCAGGGAATACGCAGTATTTT. This codes for CASSSGNTQYF. The chain has TRBV5-6 and TRBJ2-3; D is perhaps TRBD1 (5 bases). Germline values: CDR1 SGHDT, CDR2 YYEEEE. Trimming took off 3 bases at V and 7 bases at J, with 6 bases between the two ends. This CDR3 comprises 11 residues.

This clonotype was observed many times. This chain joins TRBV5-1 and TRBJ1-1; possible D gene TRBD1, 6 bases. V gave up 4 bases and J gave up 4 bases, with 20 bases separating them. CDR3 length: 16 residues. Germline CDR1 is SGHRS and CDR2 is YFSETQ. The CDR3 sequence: CASSREAQGLSTEAFF. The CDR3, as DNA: TGCGCCAGCAGCCGGGAGGCGCAGGGGTTGAGCACTGAAGCTTTCTTT.

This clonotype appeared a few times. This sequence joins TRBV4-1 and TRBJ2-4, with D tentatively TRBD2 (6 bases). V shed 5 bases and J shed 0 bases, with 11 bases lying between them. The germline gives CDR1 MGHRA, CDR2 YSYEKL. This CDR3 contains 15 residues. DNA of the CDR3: TGCGCCAGCAGCGAGGCGGGGATAGCCAAAAACATTCAGTACTTC. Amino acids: CASSEAGIAKNIQYF.

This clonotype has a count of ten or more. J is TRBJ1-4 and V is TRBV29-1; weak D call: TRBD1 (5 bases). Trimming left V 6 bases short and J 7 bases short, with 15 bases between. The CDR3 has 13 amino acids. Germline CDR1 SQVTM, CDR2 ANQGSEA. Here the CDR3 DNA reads TGCAGCGTCGCTTCGGGGCGCGGTGAAAAACTGTTTTTT. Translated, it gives CSVASGRGEKLFF.

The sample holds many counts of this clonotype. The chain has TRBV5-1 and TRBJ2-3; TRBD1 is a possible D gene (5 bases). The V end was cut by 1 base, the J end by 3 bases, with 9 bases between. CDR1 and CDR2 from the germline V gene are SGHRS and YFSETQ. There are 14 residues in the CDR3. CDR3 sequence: CASSLQGLTDTQYF. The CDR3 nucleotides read TGCGCCAGCAGCTTGCAGGGTCTAACAGATACGCAGTATTTT.

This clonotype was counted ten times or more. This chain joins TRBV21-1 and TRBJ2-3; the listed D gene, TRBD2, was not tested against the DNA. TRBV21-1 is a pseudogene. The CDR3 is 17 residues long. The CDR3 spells CASSKVRLAGVADTQYF. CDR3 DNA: TGTGCCAGCAGCAAAGTAAGGCTAGCGGGAGTGGCAGATACGCAGTATTTT.

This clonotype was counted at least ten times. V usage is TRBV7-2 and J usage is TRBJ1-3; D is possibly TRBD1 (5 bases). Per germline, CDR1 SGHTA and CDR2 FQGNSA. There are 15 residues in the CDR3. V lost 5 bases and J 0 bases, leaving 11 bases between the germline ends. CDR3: CASSPTASSGNTIYF. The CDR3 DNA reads TGTGCCAGCAGCCCGACAGCGAGCTCTGGAAACACCATATATTTT.

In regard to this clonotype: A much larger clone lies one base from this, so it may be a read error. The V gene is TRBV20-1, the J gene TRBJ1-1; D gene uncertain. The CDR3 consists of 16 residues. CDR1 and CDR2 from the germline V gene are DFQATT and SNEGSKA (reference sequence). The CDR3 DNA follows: TGCAGTGCCCTCGGACTCTCCATAGGACGGAACACTGAATCTTTCTTT. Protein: CSALGLSIGRNTESFF.